The rows below give T cell receptor beta chains drawn from one sample of a study of CD8 T cells in Susac syndrome. Using its own MiXCR run on the immunoSEQ multiplex PCR reads, TCRdb lists one record per CDR3 protein. This table holds 55,000 to 70,000 distinct CDR3 sequences, roughly 94% found once. The specimen was CD8+ T cells from PBMCs. Every receptor here comes from a human donor in good health. CDR3s leave out the opening cysteine and the closing phenylalanine or tryptophan. The D gene is left open where the match is weak.

12	TRBV7-6	TRBJ2-7	-	ASSYRERDYEQY
8	TRBV12-3/TRBV12-4	TRBJ2-1	-	ASGFNEQF
14	TRBV4-1	TRBJ2-3	TRBD1	ASSQAGGLSTDTQY
12	TRBV6-6	TRBJ1-4	-	ASSYPGGNEKLF
12	TRBV30	TRBJ2-7	TRBD1	AWSTGTGGHEQY
9	TRBV28	TRBJ1-2	-	ASRPTGGYT
11	TRBV30	TRBJ2-7	-	AWASVATGVQY
13	TRBV28	TRBJ2-5	-	ASSSGVEMKETQY
12	TRBV4-3	TRBJ1-2	-	ASSQDRNSGGYT
14	TRBV7-7	TRBJ2-2	TRBD1	ASSPEVAGGTGELF
12	TRBV5-6	TRBJ1-4	-	ASSLVGVNEKLF
11	TRBV27	TRBJ1-2	-	ASSENTGYGYT
11	TRBV7-6	TRBJ2-3	-	ASSLFARDTQY
12	TRBV4-1	TRBJ2-5	-	ASSPPEGRETQY
13	TRBV28	TRBJ2-2	-	ASSLFGQGAGELF
11	TRBV7-9	TRBJ2-3	-	ASSLDSWDTQY
13	TRBV15	TRBJ2-5	-	ATSRDFGNQETQY
17	TRBV15	TRBJ2-3	-	ATSSSEVGGLSSTDTQY
10	TRBV29-1	TRBJ1-2	-	SVMGSLNGYT
12	TRBV24-1	TRBJ2-2	-	ATSDLRGTGELF
11	TRBV29-1	TRBJ1-1	-	SVEVAARREAF
12	TRBV9	TRBJ2-5	-	ASSRPDSQETQY
8	TRBV29-1	TRBJ2-2	-	SVVSGELF
9	TRBV29-1	TRBJ1-4	-	SVEGREKLF
14	TRBV4-1	TRBJ1-2	-	ASSQVALQRNYGYT
13	TRBV7-9	TRBJ2-7	TRBD1	ASTPEGQGAYEQY
15	TRBV7-9	TRBJ2-1	TRBD2	ASSTRVAGASYNEQF
14	TRBV4-1	TRBJ2-5	TRBD1	ASSQEGTSAGGTQY
11	TRBV29-1	TRBJ2-3	-	SVEEGSPDTQY
11	TRBV13	TRBJ2-7	-	ASSPPGQQEQY
12	TRBV12-3/TRBV12-4	TRBJ1-5	-	ASSHDSFGQPQH
13	TRBV9	TRBJ2-4	-	ASSVAGVAKNIQY
14	TRBV5-4	TRBJ2-6	TRBD1	ASSPDRASGANVLT
12	TRBV2	TRBJ2-3	TRBD2	ASRRLAGRDTQY
13	TRBV9	TRBJ2-3	-	ASSPVGGFRRSMH
15	TRBV7-9	TRBJ1-2	-	ASPQQEADPEGYGYT
16	TRBV13	TRBJ2-1	TRBD2	ASSLELAGESSYNEQF
11	TRBV10-3	TRBJ2-3	TRBD1	ATNQGVRDTQY
14	TRBV5-1	TRBJ2-2	-	ASSFFGDTLAGELF
13	TRBV13	TRBJ2-1	-	ASSTDPGYLNEQF
13	TRBV15	TRBJ1-2	-	ATSRTAEDVTGYT
13	TRBV4-1	TRBJ1-1	-	ASSQDWAGITEAF
11	TRBV29-1	TRBJ2-5	-	SVDGVQRGTQY
13	TRBV6-5	TRBJ2-2	-	ASSYRVEGAGELF
10	TRBV29-1	TRBJ1-1	-	SVGVIGTEAF
13	TRBV27	TRBJ1-6	TRBD1	ASRPFPGQKSPLH
16	TRBV7-2	TRBJ2-1	-	ASSLVPRGASPSGEQF
14	TRBV7-2	TRBJ2-5	TRBD2	ASSLIGAGGPETQY
12	TRBV28	TRBJ2-5	-	ASSFGQAQETQY
14	TRBV4-1	TRBJ2-2	TRBD2	ASSQVGGGRHGELF
10	TRBV13	TRBJ1-2	-	ASSFEAGGYT
12	TRBV7-8	TRBJ1-1	-	ASSPRPADPGAF
12	TRBV25-1	TRBJ1-1	-	ASSSKGAGTEAF
13	TRBV7-2	TRBJ2-5	-	ASSFIGGSQETQY
14	TRBV6-5	TRBJ1-1	TRBD1	ASSYQGQGASTEAF
12	TRBV28	TRBJ2-2	TRBD1	ASSRQGDTGELF
10	TRBV10-3	TRBJ2-2	-	AISEGSGELF
13	TRBV12-3/TRBV12-4	TRBJ2-5	-	ASSLETPKLETQY
13	TRBV15	TRBJ1-2	-	ATSRDPGGLKGYT